Following are 9 T cell receptor beta chains from one sample sequenced in a study of vaccination and CD4 T cells after COVID-19. No cognate antigen is known for these TCRs. With the Oncomine TCR Beta short-read assay, DNA from cultured CD4+ T cells was sequenced. Each CDR3 protein gets one entry after TCRdb re-called the PCR reads with MiXCR. This sample yields about 20,000 distinct CDR3 sequences, of which over 45% are seen a single time; approximately 12% belongs to the top ten. Documented treatment: roughly 11-day PBMC culture with coronavirus spike peptide pools or control peptides (ViraFEST assay). The sample taken for sequencing was cultured CD4+ T cells from blood. All receptors come from a human donor with COVID-19.

The J gene is TRBJ1-2, the V gene TRBV4-1, with D unresolved. Trimming took 3 bases from V and 3 from J, leaving 8 bases between them. This CDR3 has 13 residues. CDR1 and CDR2 (germline): MGHRA, YSYEKL. CDR3 amino acids: CASSQQADYGYTF. DNA of the CDR3: TGCGCCAGCAGCCAGCAGGCGGACTATGGCTACACCTTC.

This clonotype was found a few times. The chain recombines TRBV5-1 with TRBJ2-3; 8 nucleotides align to TRBD2. V lost 1 base, J lost 7 bases, and 8 bases stayed unmatched. Germline CDR1 SGHRS, CDR2 YFSETQ. The CDR3 extends over 15 amino acids. CDR3 sequence: CASSLNGGEPNTQYF. Here the CDR3 DNA reads TGCGCCAGCAGCTTGAACGGGGGGGAACCGAATACGCAGTATTTT.

The V gene is TRBV6-2 or TRBV6-3, the J gene TRBJ1-5; TRBD1 matches at 7 bases. Germline CDR1 reads MNHEY; CDR2 reads SVGEGT. After removal of 6 bases from V and 5 bases from J, the junction contained 10 bases not matched to a gene. The CDR3 contains 15 residues. The CDR3 DNA reads TGTGCCAGCAGGGACCGGGACAGTTACTATCAGCCCCAGCATTTT. Residues: CASRDRDSYYQPQHF.

The gene calls are TRBV25-1 and TRBJ2-7; the match to TRBD2 covers 8 bases. V trimming: 8 bases; J trimming: 9 bases; junction bases outside the gene matches: 6. CDR1 and CDR2 from the germline V gene are MGHDK and SYGVNS. The CDR3 sequence is 11 residues long. CDR3 in DNA: TGTGCCAGCCCCGGGGGGGGGGTGCAGTACTTC. It specifies CASPGGGVQYF.

This chain connects TRBV7-9 to TRBJ1-1; D is perhaps TRBD1 (6 bases). Germline CDR1 and CDR2: SEHNR and FQNEAQ (reference sequence). The CDR3 extends over 15 amino acids. V lost 2 bases and J lost 4, with 14 bases in between. CDR3 nucleotides: TGTGCCAGCAGCTTATTCCGGGGGCAGGGCACTGAAGCTTTCTTT. Protein product: CASSLFRGQGTEAFF.

This sequence joins TRBV12-3 or TRBV12-4 and TRBJ2-5; TRBD2 might be the D (6 bases). The CDR3 has 14 amino acids. V was trimmed by 3 bases and J by 5 bases, leaving 13 bases between them. The CDR3 coding sequence is TGTGCCAGCAGTTTGTCGGGGGTGGGCGAGACCCAGTACTTC. Translated: CASSLSGVGETQYF.

V gene TRBV20-1 combines with J gene TRBJ2-1; D might be TRBD1 (5 bases). Germline values: CDR1 DFQATT, CDR2 SNEGSKA (reference sequence). The germline V and J ends were trimmed by 1 base and 0 bases, with 13 bases remaining between them. The CDR3 length is 16 residues. CDR3 nucleotide sequence: TGCAGTGCTAGAGTTGAGGTCGACAGCTCCTACAATGAGCAGTTCTTC. Protein sequence: CSARVEVDSSYNEQFF.

The chain joins TRBV7-6 to TRBJ2-7, with TRBD2 matching over 14 bases. V shed 4 bases, J shed 0 bases, and the junction held 5 bases outside the gene matches. Germline CDR1 and CDR2: SGHVS and FNYEAQ. The CDR3 sequence is 17 residues long. In nucleotides, the CDR3 is TGTGCCAGCAGCTCAGGACTAGCGGGGGGACGCTCCTACGAGCAGTACTTC. This encodes CASSSGLAGGRSYEQYF.

This clonotype was detected only a few times. This sequence joins TRBV2 and TRBJ2-5, with a weak D call TRBD1 (5 bases). Germline values: CDR1 SNHLY, CDR2 FYNNEI. The length of the CDR3 is 15 residues. Between the trimmed V and J ends, which lost 0 bases and 5 bases, there was a span of 13 bases. The CDR3 nucleotides are TGTGCCAGCAGTGAAGCTCGACAGTCGGTGGAGACCCAGTACTTC. Protein: CASSEARQSVETQYF.